The next 26 T cell receptor beta chains were all read from a single sample in a study of cytomegalovirus exposure and HLA in healthy donors. PCR involved 60 Vbeta and 13 Jbeta primers. Generated by immunoSEQ multiplex PCR, the TCRdb table keeps only in-frame clones and is missing some. The sample includes approximately 210,000 clones, approximately 82% of them seen just once. The sample was PBMCs. Receptors originate from a woman between 50 and 59 years old in good health and CMV-seropositive.

J is TRBJ1-2 and V is TRBV9; weak D call: TRBD1 (6 bases). This CDR3 is 13 amino acids long. Germline CDR1 reads SGDLS; CDR2 reads YYNGEE. V was clipped by 3 bases and J by 4 bases, with 10 bases between them. The CDR3 nucleotides are TGTGCCAGCAGCGCCAGGGGTGGCTATGGCTACACCTTC. Encoded protein: CASSARGGYGYTF.

The chain uses TRBV30 and TRBJ1-6; D unresolved. V gave up 0 bases and J gave up 4 bases, with 19 bases separating them. Germline CDR1 reads GTSNPN; CDR2 reads SVGIG (reference sequence). This CDR3 contains 18 residues. The chain's CDR3 is CAWSVRETARLYNSPLHF. CDR3 nucleotide sequence: TGTGCCTGGAGTGTACGGGAAACCGCCCGGCTTTATAATTCACCCCTCCACTTT.

This sequence joins TRBV5-4 and TRBJ2-6, with D perhaps TRBD1 (8 bases). Germline CDR1 and CDR2: SGHNT and YYREEE (reference sequence). Between the trimmed V and J ends, which lost 4 bases and 0 bases, there was a span of 23 bases. The CDR3 totals 20 residues. The CDR3 DNA reads as TGTGCCAGCAGCGAAGGGGGGGGGACAGGAGTTTTCTCTGGGGCCAACGTCCTGACTTTC. Its translation: CASSEGGGTGVFSGANVLTF.

Here the CDR3 DNA reads TGTGCCAGCAGCCCTATCCATGGCTATGGCTACACCTTC. Amino acid sequence: CASSPIHGYGYTF. This sequence joins TRBV5-6 and TRBJ1-2; no clear D gene. Germline CDR1 and CDR2: SGHDT and YYEEEE. The CDR3 runs 13 residues. The V gene lost 4 bases and the J gene lost 4 bases, with 11 bases spanning the gap.

The chain is built from TRBV10-1 and TRBJ2-2, with 12 bases matching TRBD1. The germline V gene encodes CDR1 WNHNN and CDR2 SYGVQD (reference sequence). The CDR3 has 16 residues. V lost 6 bases to trimming and J lost 4 bases; unmatched junction nucleotides: 6. CDR3 sequence reads: CASSGRDRGLTGELFF. The CDR3 bases are TGCGCCAGCAGCGGAAGGGACAGGGGGCTCACCGGGGAGCTGTTTTTT.

V and J are TRBV25-1 and TRBJ2-2; D not resolved. V lost 4 bases and J 5 bases, leaving 5 bases between the germline ends. Germline loops: CDR1 MGHDK, CDR2 SYGVNS. The CDR3 length is 12 residues. The CDR3 coding sequence is TGTGCCAGCAGTGCGGAGACCGGGGAGCTGTTTTTT. Its protein product is CASSAETGELFF.

The gene calls are TRBV7-7 and TRBJ2-2; no clear D. The CDR3 totals 14 residues. Germline V lookup: CDR1 SSHAT, CDR2 FNYEAQ (reference sequence). The germline V and J ends were trimmed by 4 bases and 3 bases, with 9 bases remaining between them. This chain's CDR3 is CASSYSPDTGELFF. The CDR3 nucleotides are TGTGCCAGCAGCTATAGCCCGGACACCGGGGAGCTGTTTTTT.

The chain employs TRBV7-3 and TRBJ1-1; D might be TRBD1 (5 bases). V shed 2 bases and J shed 3 bases, with 7 bases lying between them. CDR1 is SGHTA, CDR2 FQGTGA, per germline. The CDR3 length is 13 residues. CDR3 nucleotides: TGTGCCAGCAGCTTACCAGGGTACACTGAAGCTTTCTTT. Its translation: CASSLPGYTEAFF.

The chain is built from TRBV6-5 and TRBJ2-2; D ambiguous. The ends were cut back, 7 bases at V and 4 bases at J, with 13 bases in the middle. From germline, CDR1 is MNHEY and CDR2 SVGAGI. This CDR3 region has 14 residues. CDR3 bases: TGTGCCAGCAAAGGTGGAGTGTTCACCGGGGAGCTGTTTTTT. This sequence encodes CASKGGVFTGELFF.

The rearrangement joins TRBV11-2 to TRBJ2-3; D possibly corresponds to TRBD2 (7 bases). Germline CDR1 is SGHAT and CDR2 is FQNNGV. This CDR3 contains 16 residues. Trimming took 6 bases from V and 2 from J, leaving 18 bases between them. This CDR3 reads CASSPPAGGPTDTQYF. The CDR3 DNA is TGTGCCAGCAGTCCCCCCGCCGGGGGGCCCACAGATACGCAGTATTTT.

This clone was detected only a few times. The chain couples TRBV5-4 to TRBJ1-1; D gene unclear. The CDR3 extends over 13 amino acids. From germline, CDR1 is SGHNT and CDR2 YYREEE (reference sequence). The germline V and J ends were trimmed by 4 bases and 5 bases, with 12 bases remaining between them. CDR3 protein: CASSDSGGTEAFF. CDR3 coding DNA: TGTGCCAGCAGCGACTCCGGTGGGACTGAAGCTTTCTTT.

The J gene is TRBJ1-2, the V gene TRBV7-2; the match to TRBD1 covers 8 bases. Germline trimming cut 5 bases from V and 6 bases from J; bases unmatched to any gene: 17. The V gene's germline CDR1 is SGHTA and CDR2 FQGNSA. The CDR3 contains 17 residues. CDR3 sequence reads: CASSPRAGGLFGNGYTF. Here the CDR3 DNA reads TGTGCCAGCAGCCCCCGGGCAGGGGGCCTGTTCGGGAATGGCTACACCTTC.

The chain carries TRBV18 and TRBJ1-1; 7 nucleotides align to TRBD1. CDR1 KGHSH and CDR2 LQKENI come from the germline V gene. The trim removed 0 bases at V and 5 bases at J, leaving 6 bases unmatched. This CDR3 region has 15 residues. The CDR3 region has the DNA TGTGCCAGCTCACCACCCACAGGGGAGGTGACTGAAGCTTTCTTT. Amino acids: CASSPPTGEVTEAFF.

Note on this clone: Other DNA sequences in the sample encode the same CDR3. The chain has TRBV5-1 and TRBJ2-7, with 7 bases aligning to TRBD1. The CDR3 consists of 14 residues. Trimming removed 0 bases from V and 1 base from J; junction bases left unmatched: 1. Germline V gene sequence: CDR1 SGHRS, CDR2 YFSETQ. The CDR3 sequence: CASSLAGQSYEQYF. The CDR3 DNA sequence: TGCGCCAGCAGCTTGGCGGGACAGTCCTACGAGCAGTACTTC.

V gene TRBV7-9 combines with J gene TRBJ1-2; 10 bases align to TRBD1. Unmatched junction bases numbered 14, after V lost 5 bases and J lost 8 bases. The CDR3 has 16 residues. CDR1 is SEHNR, CDR2 FQNEAQ, per germline (reference sequence). The chain's CDR3 is CASSPALLDRGSGYTF. The CDR3 coding sequence is TGTGCCAGCAGCCCCGCCCTTTTGGACAGGGGGTCAGGCTACACCTTC.

This clone was seen a single time. V and J are TRBV10-3 and TRBJ1-1; tentatively, D is TRBD1 (6 bases). The V end lost 11 bases, the J end lost 4 bases, and 17 bases lay between the germline ends. Germline V CDR1 and CDR2: ENHRY, SYGVKD. The CDR3 is made up of 13 amino acids. For the CDR3, the DNA is TGTGCCTCAGGGGCAGGGTGGAGCACTGAAGCTTTCTTT. It is translated as CASGAGWSTEAFF.

The genes are TRBV14 and TRBJ2-1; 8 bases line up with TRBD2. The CDR3 totals 17 residues. V shed 1 base and J 1 base; nucleotides not matched to a gene: 6. Per germline, CDR1 SGHDN and CDR2 FVKESK. CDR3 in DNA: TGTGCCAGCAGCCAAGGAATCCGGGGGGGGTCCTACAATGAGCAGTTCTTC. It is translated as CASSQGIRGGSYNEQFF.

The chain joins TRBV5-1 to TRBJ2-5; TRBD2 matches at 8 bases. Losses at the gene ends were 4 bases for V and 5 bases for J; bases not matched to a gene: 7. CDR1 is SGHRS and CDR2 is YFSETQ in the germline V gene. The CDR3 totals 14 residues. CDR3 nucleotides: TGCGCCAGCAGCCCCGGACTAGCTGGGGAGACCCAGTACTTC. Its protein is CASSPGLAGETQYF.

This clone showed up just a few times. The rearrangement joins TRBV28 to TRBJ1-1; TRBD1 is a possible D gene (5 bases). With 10 bases removed from V and 8 bases from J, the gap between germline ends came to 20 bases. Germline CDR1 and CDR2: MDHEN and SYDVKM. This CDR3 is 13 amino acids long. This chain's CDR3 is CAIRDPRGGEAFF. For the CDR3, the DNA is TGTGCCATCAGGGACCCAAGAGGAGGAGAAGCTTTCTTT.

The gene calls are TRBV7-9 and TRBJ1-2, with D possibly being TRBD1 (6 bases). The germline V gene encodes CDR1 SEHNR and CDR2 FQNEAQ (reference sequence). V lost 1 base to trimming and J lost 8 bases, with 8 bases between them. This CDR3 has 12 amino acids. DNA of the CDR3: TGTGCCAGCAGCTTAGAAGGGGGAGGCTACACCTTC. As protein: CASSLEGGGYTF.

The J gene is TRBJ2-1, the V gene TRBV30; 8 bases are shared with TRBD1. CDR1 GTSNPN and CDR2 SVGIG come from the germline V gene (reference sequence). The CDR3 is made up of 16 amino acids. With V trimmed by 2 bases and J by 3 bases, 9 bases remained unmatched. The CDR3 sequence: CAWSRIDRGVYNEQFF. The CDR3 DNA sequence: TGTGCCTGGAGTAGAATAGACAGGGGAGTCTACAATGAGCAGTTCTTC.

The chain recombines TRBV9 with TRBJ2-7, with TRBD1 identical over 8 bases. The CDR3 sequence is 16 residues long. CDR1 SGDLS and CDR2 YYNGEE come from the germline V gene. The V segment lost 4 bases and the J segment 6 bases; nucleotides outside the gene matches: 15. For the CDR3, the DNA is TGTGCCAGCAGCCCATCCCGCGGACAGGGTATGGGCGAGCAGTACTTC. Translating gives CASSPSRGQGMGEQYF.

The chain couples TRBV6-1 to TRBJ2-5; 7 bases line up with TRBD1. The J call is in doubt because the DNA end fits TRBJ2-7 better. Germline V lookup: CDR1 MNHNS, CDR2 SASEGT. The length of the CDR3 is 13 residues. The CDR3, as DNA: TGTGCCAGCAGTGATGGCAGGGGGTACGAGCAGTACTTC. Protein: CASSDGRGYEQYF.

V gene TRBV6-1 combines with J gene TRBJ2-7, with D possibly TRBD1 on 7 matching bases. The V end was cut by 3 bases, the J end by 4 bases, with 10 bases between. Germline V gene sequence: CDR1 MNHNS, CDR2 SASEGT. The CDR3 length is 13 residues. CDR3 coding DNA: TGTGCCAGCAGTGACAGGGGGGATTACGAGCAGTACTTC. Translating gives CASSDRGDYEQYF.

With respect to this clone: At the DNA level, this CDR3 is encoded by other sequences in the same sample as well. The chain uses TRBV5-1 and TRBJ1-4; D is uncertain. This CDR3 is built from 15 residues. From germline, CDR1 is SGHRS and CDR2 YFSETQ. V was clipped by 0 bases and J by 0 bases, with 6 bases between them. The DNA for the CDR3 is TGCGCCAGCAGCTTGGTAACAGCAACTAATGAAAAACTGTTTTTT. Protein product: CASSLVTATNEKLFF.

The chain uses TRBV5-1 and TRBJ2-3, with 8 bases matching TRBD2. CDR1 and CDR2 (germline): SGHRS, YFSETQ. The CDR3 covers 15 residues. The trim removed 2 bases at V and 2 bases at J, leaving 4 bases unmatched. CDR3 sequence (DNA): TGCGCCAGCAGCTTAGAGCGGGGGAACACAGATACGCAGTATTTT. The encoded protein is CASSLERGNTDTQYF.